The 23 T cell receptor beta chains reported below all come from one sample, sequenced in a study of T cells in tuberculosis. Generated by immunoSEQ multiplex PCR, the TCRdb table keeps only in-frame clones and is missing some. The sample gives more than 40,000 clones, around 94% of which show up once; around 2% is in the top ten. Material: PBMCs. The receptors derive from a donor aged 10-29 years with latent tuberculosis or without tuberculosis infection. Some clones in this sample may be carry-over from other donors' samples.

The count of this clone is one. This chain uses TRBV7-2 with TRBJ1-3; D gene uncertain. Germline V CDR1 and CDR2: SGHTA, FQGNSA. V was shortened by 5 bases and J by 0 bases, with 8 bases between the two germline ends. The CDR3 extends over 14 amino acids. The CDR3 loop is CASSSRNSGNTIYF. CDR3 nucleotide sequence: TGTGCCAGCAGCAGCAGGAACTCTGGAAACACCATATATTTT.

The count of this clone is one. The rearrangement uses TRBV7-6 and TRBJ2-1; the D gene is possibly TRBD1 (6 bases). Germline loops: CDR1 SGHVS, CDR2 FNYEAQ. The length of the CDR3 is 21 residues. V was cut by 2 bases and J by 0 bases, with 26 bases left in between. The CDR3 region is CASSLSPTRGNRLSSYNEQFF. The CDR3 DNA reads TGTGCCAGCAGCTTATCCCCAACCAGGGGAAACCGACTGAGCTCCTACAATGAGCAGTTCTTC.

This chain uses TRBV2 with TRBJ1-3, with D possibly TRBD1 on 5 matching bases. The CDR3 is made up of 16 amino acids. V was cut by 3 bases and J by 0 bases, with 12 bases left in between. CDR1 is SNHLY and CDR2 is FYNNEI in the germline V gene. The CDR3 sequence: CASSDPDSYSGNTIYF. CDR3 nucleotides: TGTGCCAGCAGTGACCCTGACAGTTACTCTGGAAACACCATATATTTT.

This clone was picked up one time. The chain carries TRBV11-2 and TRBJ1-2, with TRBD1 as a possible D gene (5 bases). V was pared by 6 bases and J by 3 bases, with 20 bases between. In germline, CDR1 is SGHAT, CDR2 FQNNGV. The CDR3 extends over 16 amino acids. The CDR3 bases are TGTGCCAGCAGGCGAGTCGGACGGGGGACGGACTATGGCTACACCTTC. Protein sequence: CASRRVGRGTDYGYTF.

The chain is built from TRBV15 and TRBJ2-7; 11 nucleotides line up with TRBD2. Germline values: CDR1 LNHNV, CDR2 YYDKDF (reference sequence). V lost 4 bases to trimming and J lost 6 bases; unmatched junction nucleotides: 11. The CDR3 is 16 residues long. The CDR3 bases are TGTGCCACCAGCAAACCTTTTAGCGGGAGGGCACGCGAGCAGTACTTC. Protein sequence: CATSKPFSGRAREQYF. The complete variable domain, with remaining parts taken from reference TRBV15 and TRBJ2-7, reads DAMVIQNPRYQVTQFGKPVTLSCSQTLNHNVMYWYQQKSSQAPKLLFHYYDKDFNNEADTPDNFQSRRPNTSFCFLDIRSPGLGDTAMYLCATSKPFSGRAREQYFGPGTRLTVT.

DNA for the CDR3: TGTGCCTGCGGACAGAACTACAATGAGCAGTTCTTC. Translated, it gives CACGQNYNEQFF. The chain is built from TRBV19 and TRBJ2-1, with D tentatively TRBD1 (6 bases). Germline CDR1 is LNHDA and CDR2 is SQIVND (reference sequence). Trimming took 11 bases from V and 3 from J, leaving 11 bases between them. This CDR3 is 12 amino acids long.

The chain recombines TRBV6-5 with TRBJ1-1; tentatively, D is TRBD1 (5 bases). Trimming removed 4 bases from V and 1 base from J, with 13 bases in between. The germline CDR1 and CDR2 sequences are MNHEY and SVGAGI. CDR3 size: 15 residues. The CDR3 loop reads CASSSYWGQNTEAFF. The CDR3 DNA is TGTGCCAGCAGTTCCTATTGGGGCCAGAACACTGAAGCTTTCTTT.

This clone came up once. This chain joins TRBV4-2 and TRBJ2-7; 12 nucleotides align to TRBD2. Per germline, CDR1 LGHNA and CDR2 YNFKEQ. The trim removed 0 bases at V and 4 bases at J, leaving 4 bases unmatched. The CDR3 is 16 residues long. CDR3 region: CASSQESSGRAYEQYF. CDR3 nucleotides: TGTGCCAGCAGCCAAGAGTCTAGCGGGAGGGCTTACGAGCAGTACTTC.

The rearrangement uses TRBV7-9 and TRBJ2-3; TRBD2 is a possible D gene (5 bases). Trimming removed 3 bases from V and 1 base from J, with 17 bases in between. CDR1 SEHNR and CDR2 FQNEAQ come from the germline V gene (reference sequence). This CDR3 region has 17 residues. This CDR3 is CASSFFVRPEGTDTQYF. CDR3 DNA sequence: TGTGCCAGCAGCTTTTTTGTCCGTCCGGAGGGCACAGATACGCAGTATTTT.

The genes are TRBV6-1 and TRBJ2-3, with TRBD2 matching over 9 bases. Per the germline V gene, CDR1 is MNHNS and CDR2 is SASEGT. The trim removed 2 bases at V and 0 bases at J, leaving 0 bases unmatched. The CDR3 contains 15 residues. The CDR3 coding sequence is TGTGCCAGCAGTGAACTAGCGGGAAGCACAGATACGCAGTATTTT. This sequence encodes CASSELAGSTDTQYF.

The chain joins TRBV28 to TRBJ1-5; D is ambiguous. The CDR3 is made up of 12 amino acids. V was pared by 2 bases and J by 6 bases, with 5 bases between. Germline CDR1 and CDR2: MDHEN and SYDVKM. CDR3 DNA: TGTGCCAGCAGTTTAGCCGGTCAGCCCCAGCATTTT. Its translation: CASSLAGQPQHF.

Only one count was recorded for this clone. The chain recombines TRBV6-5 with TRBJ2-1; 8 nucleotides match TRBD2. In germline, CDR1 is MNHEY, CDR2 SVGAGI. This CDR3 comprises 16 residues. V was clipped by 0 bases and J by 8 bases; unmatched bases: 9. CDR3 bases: TGTGCCAGCAGTTACTCCATTGCGGGAGGAGTCGATGAGCAGTTCTTC. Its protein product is CASSYSIAGGVDEQFF.

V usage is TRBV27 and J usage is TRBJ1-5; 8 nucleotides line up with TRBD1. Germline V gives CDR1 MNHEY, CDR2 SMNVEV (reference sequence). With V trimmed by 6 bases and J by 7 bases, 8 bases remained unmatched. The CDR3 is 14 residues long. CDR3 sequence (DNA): TGTGCCAGCAGCCGGACAGGGACAGGCCAGCCCCAGCATTTT. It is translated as CASSRTGTGQPQHF.

CDR3 sequence reads: CASSWGQMTGELFF. The CDR3 nucleotides read TGTGCCAGCAGTTGGGGACAGATGACCGGGGAGCTGTTTTTT. The gene calls are TRBV6-5 and TRBJ2-2; TRBD1 matches at 7 bases. The V gene's germline CDR1 is MNHEY and CDR2 SVGAGI. J was trimmed by 5 bases and V by 4 bases; bases with no gene match: 4. The CDR3 contains 14 residues.

The CDR3 spells CASSLRGTDLTDTQYF. The CDR3 DNA sequence: TGCGCCAGCAGCTTGCGCGGGACAGACCTCACAGATACGCAGTATTTT. The rearrangement uses TRBV5-1 and TRBJ2-3, with TRBD1 as a possible D gene (7 bases). V was clipped by 1 base and J by 2 bases, with 14 bases between them. The CDR3 sequence is 16 residues long. The germline gives CDR1 SGHRS, CDR2 YFSETQ.

CDR3 amino acids: CASSLNRGGSTEAFF. CDR3 sequence (DNA): TGTGCCAGCAGTTTAAACAGGGGGGGTAGCACCGAAGCTTTCTTT. The chain is built from TRBV6-5 and TRBJ1-1, with 8 bases matching TRBD1. Germline V gene lookup returns CDR1 MNHEY and CDR2 SVGAGI. The CDR3 spans 15 residues. With 4 bases clipped from V and 8 bases from J, the junction kept 12 bases outside the gene matches.

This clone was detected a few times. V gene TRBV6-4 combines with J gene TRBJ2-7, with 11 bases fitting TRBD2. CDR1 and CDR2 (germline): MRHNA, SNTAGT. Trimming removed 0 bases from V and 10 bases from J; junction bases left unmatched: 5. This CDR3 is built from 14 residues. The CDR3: CASSDSASGRPQYF. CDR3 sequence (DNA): TGTGCCAGCAGTGACTCGGCTAGCGGGAGGCCACAGTACTTC.

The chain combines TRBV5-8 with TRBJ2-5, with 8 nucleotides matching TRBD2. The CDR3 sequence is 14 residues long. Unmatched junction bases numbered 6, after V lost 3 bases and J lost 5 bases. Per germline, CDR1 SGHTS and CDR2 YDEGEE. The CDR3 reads CASSYGLAGETQYF. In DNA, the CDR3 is TGTGCCAGCAGCTACGGACTAGCCGGGGAGACCCAGTACTTC.

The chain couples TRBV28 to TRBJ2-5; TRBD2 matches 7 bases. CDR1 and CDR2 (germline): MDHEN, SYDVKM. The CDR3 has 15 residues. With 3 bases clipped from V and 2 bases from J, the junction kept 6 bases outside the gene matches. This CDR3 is CASSLVGGIQETQYF. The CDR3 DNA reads TGTGCCAGCAGTTTGGTGGGAGGGATACAAGAGACCCAGTACTTC.

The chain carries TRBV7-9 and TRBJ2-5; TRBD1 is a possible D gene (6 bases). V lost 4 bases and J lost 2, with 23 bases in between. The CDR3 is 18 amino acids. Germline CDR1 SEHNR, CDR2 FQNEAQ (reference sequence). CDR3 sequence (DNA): TGTGCCAGCAGCTCTCGCCTTGCCCGGACAGATAGACAAGAGACCCAGTACTTC. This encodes CASSSRLARTDRQETQYF.

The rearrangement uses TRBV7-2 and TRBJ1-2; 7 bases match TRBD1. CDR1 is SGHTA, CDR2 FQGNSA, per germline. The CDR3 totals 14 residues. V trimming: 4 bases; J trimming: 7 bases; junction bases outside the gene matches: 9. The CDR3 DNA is TGTGCCAGCAGCTACCGAACAGGGGTGGGTGGCTACACCTTC. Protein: CASSYRTGVGGYTF.

Written as DNA, the CDR3 is TGCGCCAGCAGCTTGGGGCGCGGACTTCAACAAGAGACCCAGTACTTC. As protein: CASSLGRGLQQETQYF. The chain employs TRBV5-1 and TRBJ2-5, with D possibly matching TRBD2 (5 bases). The germline CDR1 and CDR2 sequences are SGHRS and YFSETQ. CDR3 length: 16 residues. Between the trimmed V and J ends, which lost 0 bases and 2 bases, there was a span of 14 bases.

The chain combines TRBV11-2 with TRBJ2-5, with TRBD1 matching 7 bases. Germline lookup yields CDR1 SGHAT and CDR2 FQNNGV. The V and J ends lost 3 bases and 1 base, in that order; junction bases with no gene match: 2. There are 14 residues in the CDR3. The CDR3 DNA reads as TGTGCCAGCAGCTTCAGGACAGGCCAAGAGACCCAGTACTTC. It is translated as CASSFRTGQETQYF.